The rows below give T cell receptor beta chains drawn from one sample of a study of T-cell reconstitution after alpha-beta-depleted transplantation in children. TCRdb called the PCR reads again in MiXCR, with one record for every CDR3 protein. Among hundreds of thousands of distinct CDR3 sequences listed, approximately 14% were seen once. The sample in question was PBMCs, obtained before TCRalphabeta/CD19-depleted stem cell transplant. These TCRs come from a girl aged 2-10 years with congenital amegakaryocytic thrombocytopenia, due to receive a stem cell transplant. Each CDR3 is given with its conserved first and last residue. Fields, in order: V gene, clone size, D gene, J gene, CDR3 protein, CDR3 DNA. The D gene is left open where the match is weak. The listing skips clone size in some rows; elsewhere it reads once, few, many or a size class.

TRBV7-8	-	-	TRBJ2-3	CASSLSESGYSTDTQYF	TGTGCCAGCAGCTTATCGGAAAGCGGTTATAGCACAGATACGCAGTATTTT
TRBV6-1	many	-	TRBJ1-6	CASSPPRGFHSPLHF	TGTGCCAGCAGTCCACCTCGTGGGTTCCATTCACCCCTCCACTTT
TRBV28	many	TRBD2	TRBJ2-3	CASSPVGLAGGHNTQYF	TGTGCCAGCAGTCCTGTCGGACTAGCGGGAGGGCACAATACGCAGTATTTT
TRBV20-1	many	TRBD2	TRBJ2-1	CSAGGTSGSLGNEQFF	TGCAGTGCTGGGGGGACTAGCGGGAGTTTAGGTAATGAGCAGTTCTTC
TRBV12-3/TRBV12-4	few	TRBD2	TRBJ2-1	CASSSSTSGRVNEQFF	TGTGCCAGCAGCTCATCCACTAGCGGGAGGGTCAATGAGCAGTTCTTC
TRBV14	-	TRBD2	TRBJ2-1	CASSQSPGLASGEQFF	TGTGCCAGCAGCCAATCCCCGGGACTAGCGTCTGGTGAGCAGTTCTTC
TRBV7-6	many	TRBD2	TRBJ2-1	CASSPLAGVPFF	TGTGCCAGCAGCCCCTTAGCGGGAGTTCCGTTCTTC
TRBV29-1	many	-	TRBJ2-1	CSVGGAYLYNEQFF	TGCAGCGTTGGGGGGGCTTATTTGTACAATGAGCAGTTCTTC
TRBV5-1	many	-	TRBJ2-2	CASRRGDAGSNTGELFF	TGCGCCAGCAGGCGTGGCGATGCGGGCTCGAACACCGGGGAGCTGTTTTTT
TRBV7-9	-	-	TRBJ2-5	CASSLLPTPGETQYF	TGTGCCAGCAGCTTACTCCCCACTCCAGGGGAGACCCAGTACTTC
TRBV28	many	-	TRBJ2-1	CASSSSFPRPDEQFF	TGTGCCAGCAGCTCATCATTTCCTCGGCCCGATGAGCAGTTCTTC
TRBV7-9	few	-	TRBJ2-7	CASRKTDYEQYF	TGTGCCAGCAGAAAGACGGACTACGAGCAGTACTTC
TRBV20-1	-	TRBD2	TRBJ2-5	CSARALAGANQETQYF	TGCAGTGCTAGAGCGTTAGCGGGGGCGAACCAAGAGACCCAGTACTTC
TRBV15	many	-	TRBJ1-4	CATSRDGKTNEKLFF	TGTGCCACCAGCAGAGATGGGAAAACTAATGAAAAACTGTTTTTT
TRBV11-2	-	TRBD1	TRBJ2-1	CASSAGTGMRLAGDEQFF	TGTGCCAGCAGCGCCGGGACAGGGATGAGACTAGCAGGTGATGAGCAGTTCTTC
TRBV12-3/TRBV12-4	few	TRBD1	TRBJ1-1	CASSSYPGQNMNTEAFF	TGTGCCAGCAGTTCGTATCCGGGACAGAATATGAACACTGAAGCTTTCTTT